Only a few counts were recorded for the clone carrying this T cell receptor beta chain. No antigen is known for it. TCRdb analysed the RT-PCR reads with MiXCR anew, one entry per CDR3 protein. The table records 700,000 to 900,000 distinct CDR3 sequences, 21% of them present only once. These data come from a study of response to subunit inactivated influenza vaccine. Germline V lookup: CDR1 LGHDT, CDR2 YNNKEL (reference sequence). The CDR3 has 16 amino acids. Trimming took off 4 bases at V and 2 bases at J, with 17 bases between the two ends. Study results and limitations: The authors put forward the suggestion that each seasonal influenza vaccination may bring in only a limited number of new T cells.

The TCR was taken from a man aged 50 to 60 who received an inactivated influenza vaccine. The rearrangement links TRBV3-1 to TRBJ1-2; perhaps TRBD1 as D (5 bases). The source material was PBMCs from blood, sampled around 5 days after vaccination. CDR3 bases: TGTGCCAGCAGCCCCCTCCCTGGGACGGAAAACTATGGCTACACCTTC. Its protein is CASSPLPGTENYGYTF.